These T cell receptor beta chains were read from a single sample in a study of blood T cell repertoires in COVID-19. Sequencing was performed with immunoSEQ multiplex PCR; in TCRdb, only in-frame clones are kept and a portion is missing. The table has 180,000 or so clones, 70% to 90% seen once; the top ten hold roughly 4.5%. The sequenced sample consisted of peripheral blood. The receptors shown here come from an elderly woman with acute or convalescent COVID-19. Both conserved end residues are part of each CDR3. D genes are given only for firm matches. Rows may omit the clone size; those that give it use once, few, many or a size class.

abundance: NA
v_gene: TRBV4-3
j_gene: TRBJ2-3
d_gene: NA
CDR3aa: CASSPSTLATQYF
CDR3nt: TGCGCCAGCAGCCCCTCGACTCTAGCTACGCAGTATTTT

abundance: NA
v_gene: TRBV3-1/TRBV3-2
j_gene: TRBJ1-1
d_gene: NA
CDR3aa: CASSQTTENTEAFF
CDR3nt: TGTGCCAGCAGCCAAACGACAGAGAACACTGAAGCTTTCTTT

abundance: few
v_gene: TRBV3-1/TRBV3-2
j_gene: TRBJ1-6
d_gene: NA
CDR3aa: CASSLLLYNSPLHF
CDR3nt: TGTGCCAGCAGCCTTCTTCTCTATAATTCACCCCTCCACTTT

abundance: NA
v_gene: TRBV5-5
j_gene: TRBJ2-7
d_gene: NA
CDR3aa: CATTRGREPYYEQYF
CDR3nt: TGTGCCACCACTCGGGGTAGGGAGCCGTACTACGAGCAGTACTTC

abundance: NA
v_gene: TRBV21-1
j_gene: TRBJ2-7
d_gene: NA
CDR3aa: CASSKGHTSYEQYF
CDR3nt: TGTGCCAGCAGCAAAGGTCATACAAGCTACGAGCAGTACTTC

abundance: NA
v_gene: TRBV15
j_gene: TRBJ2-2
d_gene: TRBD1
CDR3aa: CATNWDSGGELFF
CDR3nt: TGTGCCACTAACTGGGACAGCGGCGGGGAGCTGTTTTTT

abundance: NA
v_gene: TRBV10-2
j_gene: TRBJ2-5
d_gene: NA
CDR3aa: CARSGGGLGETQYF
CDR3nt: TGCGCCCGCAGTGGGGGGGGGCTGGGAGAGACCCAGTACTTC

abundance: NA
v_gene: TRBV27
j_gene: TRBJ2-7
d_gene: TRBD2
CDR3aa: CASSLGGFGYEQYF
CDR3nt: TGTGCCAGCAGCCTGGGAGGGTTCGGCTACGAGCAGTACTTC

abundance: few
v_gene: TRBV6-2/TRBV6-3
j_gene: TRBJ2-5
d_gene: TRBD2
CDR3aa: CASSYSTSAQETQYF
CDR3nt: TGTGCCAGCAGTTACTCGACTAGCGCCCAAGAGACCCAGTACTTC

abundance: NA
v_gene: TRBV6-5
j_gene: TRBJ2-3
d_gene: NA
CDR3aa: CASSPPGHRTDTQYF
CDR3nt: TGTGCCAGCAGTCCCCCGGGACACCGCACAGATACGCAGTATTTT

abundance: NA
v_gene: TRBV18
j_gene: TRBJ1-5
d_gene: NA
CDR3aa: CASSRGGYGNQPQHF
CDR3nt: TGTGCCAGCTCACGCGGCGGGTACGGCAATCAGCCCCAGCATTTT

abundance: NA
v_gene: TRBV7-6
j_gene: TRBJ1-5
d_gene: TRBD1
CDR3aa: CASSLGQGGDQPQHF
CDR3nt: TGTGCCAGCAGCTTAGGACAGGGGGGGGATCAGCCCCAGCATTTT

abundance: once
v_gene: TRBV7-2
j_gene: TRBJ2-1
d_gene: NA
CDR3aa: CASCEGDSSYNEQFF
CDR3nt: TGTGCCAGCTGTGAGGGTGATAGTTCCTACAATGAGCAGTTCTTC

abundance: NA
v_gene: TRBV7-2
j_gene: TRBJ1-1
d_gene: NA
CDR3aa: CASSARMISTEAFF
CDR3nt: TGTGCCAGCAGCGCCAGGATGATTAGCACTGAAGCTTTCTTT

abundance: NA
v_gene: TRBV5-4
j_gene: TRBJ1-2
d_gene: NA
CDR3aa: CASTGNHYGYTF
CDR3nt: TGTGCCAGCACAGGGAATCACTATGGCTACACCTTC

abundance: once
v_gene: TRBV27
j_gene: TRBJ2-7
d_gene: TRBD2
CDR3aa: CASSSYGEGRSEQYF
CDR3nt: TGTGCCAGCTCCTCCTACGGGGAGGGCCGGAGCGAGCAGTACTTC

abundance: NA
v_gene: TRBV3-1/TRBV3-2
j_gene: TRBJ2-7
d_gene: TRBD1
CDR3aa: CASSHLGQATYEQYF
CDR3nt: TGTGCCAGCAGCCACCTGGGACAGGCAACCTACGAGCAGTACTTC

abundance: few
v_gene: TRBV19
j_gene: TRBJ1-5
d_gene: TRBD1
CDR3aa: CAVQGTGGWDQPQHF
CDR3nt: TGTGCCGTCCAAGGGACAGGGGGATGGGATCAGCCCCAGCATTTT

abundance: NA
v_gene: TRBV5-1
j_gene: TRBJ2-3
d_gene: TRBD2
CDR3aa: CASSLVGGAGAMATDTQYF
CDR3nt: TGCGCCAGCAGCTTGGTCGGTGGTGCGGGAGCTATGGCGACAGATACGCAGTATTTT

abundance: NA
v_gene: TRBV9
j_gene: TRBJ2-1
d_gene: TRBD2
CDR3aa: CASSLGSSGRGYEQFF
CDR3nt: TGTGCCAGCAGCCTAGGTTCCAGCGGGAGGGGCTATGAGCAGTTCTTC

abundance: NA
v_gene: TRBV25-1
j_gene: TRBJ1-1
d_gene: TRBD1
CDR3aa: CASSVQGARTEAFF
CDR3nt: TGTGCCAGCAGTGTTCAGGGGGCGCGCACTGAAGCTTTCTTT

abundance: NA
v_gene: TRBV28
j_gene: TRBJ2-3
d_gene: NA
CDR3aa: CASSLPRGTDTQYF
CDR3nt: TGTGCCAGCAGTTTACCGCGGGGCACAGATACGCAGTATTTT

abundance: NA
v_gene: TRBV10-3
j_gene: TRBJ1-6
d_gene: TRBD1
CDR3aa: CAISSTGSSYNSPLHF
CDR3nt: TGTGCCATCAGTTCGACAGGGAGCTCCTATAATTCACCCCTCCACTTT

abundance: NA
v_gene: TRBV18
j_gene: TRBJ2-7
d_gene: TRBD1
CDR3aa: CASSRSQGEIDEQYF
CDR3nt: TGTGCCAGCTCCCGGTCACAGGGGGAAATAGACGAGCAGTACTTC

abundance: NA
v_gene: TRBV27
j_gene: TRBJ2-1
d_gene: TRBD2
CDR3aa: CASSFREGHEQFF
CDR3nt: TGTGCCAGCAGTTTTCGGGAGGGCCATGAGCAGTTCTTC

abundance: NA
v_gene: TRBV5-1
j_gene: TRBJ2-3
d_gene: TRBD1
CDR3aa: CASSLSLAGQGGDTQYF
CDR3nt: TGCGCCAGCAGCTTGAGCCTAGCGGGACAGGGGGGAGATACGCAGTATTTT

abundance: NA
v_gene: TRBV4-1
j_gene: TRBJ2-1
d_gene: TRBD1
CDR3aa: CASSQGPGGPWSNEQFF
CDR3nt: TGCGCCAGCAGCCAAGGGCCAGGGGGACCATGGTCCAATGAGCAGTTCTTC

abundance: NA
v_gene: TRBV3-1/TRBV3-2
j_gene: TRBJ1-1
d_gene: TRBD1
CDR3aa: CASSPQGVTEAFF
CDR3nt: TGTGCCAGCAGCCCTCAGGGGGTTACTGAAGCTTTCTTT

abundance: NA
v_gene: TRBV14
j_gene: TRBJ2-7
d_gene: NA
CDR3aa: CASSQVVRASYEQYF
CDR3nt: TGTGCCAGCAGCCAAGTCGTGAGGGCCTCCTACGAGCAGTACTTC

abundance: NA
v_gene: TRBV5-1
j_gene: TRBJ2-7
d_gene: NA
CDR3aa: CASSLAVIADAYEQYF
CDR3nt: TGCGCCAGCAGCTTGGCCGTTATAGCTGATGCATACGAGCAGTACTTC

abundance: NA
v_gene: TRBV2
j_gene: TRBJ2-2
d_gene: NA
CDR3aa: CASNRDKGTGELFF
CDR3nt: TGTGCCAGCAACAGGGACAAGGGAACCGGGGAGCTGTTTTTT

abundance: few
v_gene: TRBV7-9
j_gene: TRBJ2-2
d_gene: NA
CDR3aa: CASRPARGQGGTGELFF
CDR3nt: TGTGCCAGCAGACCCGCTCGAGGGCAGGGAGGAACCGGGGAGCTGTTTTTT

abundance: NA
v_gene: TRBV9
j_gene: TRBJ2-1
d_gene: NA
CDR3aa: CASSVQGWEQFF
CDR3nt: TGTGCCAGCAGCGTACAGGGGTGGGAGCAGTTCTTC

abundance: few
v_gene: TRBV7-9
j_gene: TRBJ2-7
d_gene: NA
CDR3aa: CASSLGAVAYEQYF
CDR3nt: TGTGCCAGCAGCTTAGGTGCCGTAGCCTACGAGCAGTACTTC

abundance: NA
v_gene: TRBV19
j_gene: TRBJ1-1
d_gene: NA
CDR3aa: CASSMVLQMNTEAFF
CDR3nt: TGTGCCAGTAGTATGGTGCTACAGATGAACACTGAAGCTTTCTTT

abundance: NA
v_gene: TRBV29-1
j_gene: TRBJ1-1
d_gene: NA
CDR3aa: CSVGGGSNTEAFF
CDR3nt: TGCAGCGTTGGAGGAGGGTCGAACACTGAAGCTTTCTTT

abundance: NA
v_gene: TRBV5-1
j_gene: TRBJ2-7
d_gene: TRBD2
CDR3aa: CASSSPGGGYEQYF
CDR3nt: TGCGCCAGCAGCTCCCCCGGGGGGGGTTACGAGCAGTACTTC

abundance: NA
v_gene: TRBV4-3
j_gene: TRBJ2-1
d_gene: NA
CDR3aa: CASSQAFRAYNEQFF
CDR3nt: TGCGCCAGCAGCCAAGCGTTTAGAGCGTACAATGAGCAGTTCTTC

abundance: once
v_gene: TRBV7-3
j_gene: TRBJ2-2
d_gene: NA
CDR3aa: CASSQVPTGNTGELFF
CDR3nt: TGTGCCAGCAGCCAGGTCCCCACAGGGAACACCGGGGAGCTGTTTTTT

abundance: few
v_gene: TRBV18
j_gene: TRBJ2-7
d_gene: NA
CDR3aa: CASSRDTNSYEQYF
CDR3nt: TGTGCCAGCTCACGGGACACCAACTCCTACGAGCAGTACTTC

abundance: NA
v_gene: TRBV25-1
j_gene: TRBJ2-3
d_gene: TRBD1
CDR3aa: CASSEYGTGSTDTQYF
CDR3nt: TGTGCCAGCAGTGAATATGGGACAGGTAGCACAGATACGCAGTATTTT

abundance: NA
v_gene: TRBV5-1
j_gene: TRBJ1-1
d_gene: NA
CDR3aa: CASSLGLSGGTEAFF
CDR3nt: TGCGCCAGCAGCTTGGGACTATCGGGGGGTACTGAAGCTTTCTTT

abundance: NA
v_gene: TRBV7-9
j_gene: TRBJ1-6
d_gene: TRBD1
CDR3aa: CASSLKPAGTGSSGLHF
CDR3nt: TGTGCCAGCAGCTTAAAACCGGCCGGGACAGGGTCTTCGGGCCTCCACTTT

abundance: NA
v_gene: TRBV7-3
j_gene: TRBJ1-1
d_gene: NA
CDR3aa: CASSLLTTLNTEAFF
CDR3nt: TGTGCCAGCAGCCTACTGACAACCCTGAACACTGAAGCTTTCTTT

abundance: few
v_gene: TRBV18
j_gene: TRBJ1-3
d_gene: TRBD1
CDR3aa: CASSRGQTWDSLSGNTIYF
CDR3nt: TGTGCCAGCTCACGGGGCCAAACCTGGGACAGCCTCTCTGGAAACACCATATATTTT

abundance: NA
v_gene: TRBV12-3/TRBV12-4
j_gene: TRBJ1-1
d_gene: NA
CDR3aa: CASSLEALRGAFF
CDR3nt: TGTGCCAGCAGCCTAGAGGCCCTGCGGGGAGCTTTCTTT

abundance: NA
v_gene: TRBV18
j_gene: TRBJ2-7
d_gene: TRBD1
CDR3aa: CASSPGTGDEQYF
CDR3nt: TGTGCCAGCTCACCAGGGACAGGGGACGAGCAGTACTTC

abundance: NA
v_gene: TRBV4-3
j_gene: TRBJ2-2
d_gene: TRBD1
CDR3aa: CASSQEKGQGGHTGELFF
CDR3nt: TGCGCCAGCAGCCAAGAGAAAGGACAGGGGGGCCACACCGGGGAGCTGTTTTTT

abundance: NA
v_gene: TRBV2
j_gene: TRBJ1-1
d_gene: TRBD1
CDR3aa: CASSFDRGTEAFF
CDR3nt: TGTGCCAGCAGTTTCGACAGGGGCACTGAAGCTTTCTTT

abundance: many
v_gene: TRBV19
j_gene: TRBJ2-7
d_gene: TRBD1
CDR3aa: CASSIERDRTKQYF
CDR3nt: TGTGCCAGTAGTATAGAACGGGACAGGACGAAGCAGTACTTC

abundance: NA
v_gene: TRBV6-4
j_gene: TRBJ1-1
d_gene: NA
CDR3aa: CASSYQQNTEAFF
CDR3nt: TGTGCCAGCAGTTACCAACAGAACACTGAAGCTTTCTTT

abundance: NA
v_gene: TRBV10-3
j_gene: TRBJ2-7
d_gene: NA
CDR3aa: CAISGLRTYEQYF
CDR3nt: TGTGCCATCAGTGGACTTCGAACATACGAGCAGTACTTC

abundance: NA
v_gene: TRBV5-1
j_gene: TRBJ1-1
d_gene: TRBD1
CDR3aa: CASSAGQGTTEAFF
CDR3nt: TGCGCCAGCAGCGCCGGACAGGGGACGACTGAAGCTTTCTTT